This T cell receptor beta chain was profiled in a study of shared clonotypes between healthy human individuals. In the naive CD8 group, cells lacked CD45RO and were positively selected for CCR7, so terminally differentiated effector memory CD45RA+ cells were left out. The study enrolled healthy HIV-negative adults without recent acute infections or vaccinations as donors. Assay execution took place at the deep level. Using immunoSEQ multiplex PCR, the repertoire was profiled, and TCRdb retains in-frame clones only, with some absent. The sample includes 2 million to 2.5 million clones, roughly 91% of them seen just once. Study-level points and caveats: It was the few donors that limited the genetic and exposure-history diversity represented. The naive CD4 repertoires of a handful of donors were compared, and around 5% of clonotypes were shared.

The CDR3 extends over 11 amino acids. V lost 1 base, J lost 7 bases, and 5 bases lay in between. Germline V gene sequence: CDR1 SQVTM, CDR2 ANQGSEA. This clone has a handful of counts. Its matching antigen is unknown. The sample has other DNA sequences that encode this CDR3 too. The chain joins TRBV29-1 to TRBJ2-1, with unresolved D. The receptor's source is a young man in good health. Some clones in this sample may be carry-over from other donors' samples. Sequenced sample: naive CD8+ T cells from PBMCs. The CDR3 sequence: CSVEVGNEQFF. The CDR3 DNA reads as TGCAGCGTTGAAGTCGGTAATGAGCAGTTCTTC.